This T cell receptor (beta chain) was profiled in a study of CD8 T cells in Susac syndrome. The table lists this clonotype with a few counts. The RNA, roughly 0.45 to 1 ug, was put through reverse transcription using random hexamers. One entry per CDR3 protein results from TCRdb running MiXCR on the immunoSEQ multiplex PCR reads. The data hold under 200,000 distinct CDR3 sequences, with around 95% observed a single time. CD8+ and CD4+ T cells from blood underwent TCR beta sequencing, which was carried out in a high-throughput format. V was pared by 1 base and J by 0 bases, with 3 bases between. Germline V gene lookup returns CDR1 DFQATT and CDR2 SNEGSKA (reference sequence). The CDR3 has 13 amino acids.

The gene calls are TRBV20-1 and TRBJ2-2; unclear D gene. Sequencing was done on a sample of CD4+ T cells from PBMCs. The receptor comes from a human donor in good health. The CDR3 DNA sequence: TGCAGTGCTAGAGCTGCGAACACCGGGGAGCTGTTTTTT. As protein: CSARAANTGELFF.